These 27 T cell receptor beta chains originate from one sample sequenced in a study of cytomegalovirus exposure and HLA in healthy donors. PCR involved 60 Vbeta and 13 Jbeta primers. The data were produced by immunoSEQ multiplex PCR, yet TCRdb's version contains in-frame clones alone and is incomplete. The repertoire consists of 79,000 or so clones, with roughly 80% occurring once and the leading ten covering about 22%. Source material: PBMCs. The receptors were gathered from a woman aged 35 to 49 in good health and CMV-seropositive.

A single count supports this clone. J is TRBJ1-1 and V is TRBV5-1; perhaps TRBD1 as D (5 bases). This CDR3 comprises 18 residues. V lost 0 bases and J lost 0, with 18 bases in between. Germline V CDR1 and CDR2: SGHRS, YFSETQ. Here the CDR3 reads CASSLVTGGTSMNTEAFF. The DNA of the CDR3 is TGCGCCAGCAGCTTGGTGACCGGGGGAACTAGTATGAACACTGAAGCTTTCTTT.

The rearrangement uses TRBV6-1 and TRBJ1-1, with 7 bases that match TRBD1. V lost 9 bases and J lost 10; bases outside the gene matches: 11. The CDR3 length is 12 residues. Looked up from germline, CDR1 is MNHNS and CDR2 is SASEGT. The DNA for the CDR3 is TGTGCCAGAAGCTTAGACAGGGCGCGAGCTTTCTTT. This sequence encodes CARSLDRARAFF.

The rearrangement links TRBV5-1 to TRBJ1-6, with D perhaps matching TRBD1 (5 bases). Looked up from germline, CDR1 is SGHRS and CDR2 is YFSETQ. The CDR3 runs 14 residues. Trimming cost V 3 bases and J 10 bases, with 14 bases left between them. CDR3 residues: CASSSGQSGSPLHF. CDR3 DNA: TGCGCCAGCAGCTCCGGACAATCCGGATCACCCCTCCACTTT.

The chain recombines TRBV6-5 with TRBJ2-1, with D possibly being TRBD2 (6 bases). The germline gives CDR1 MNHEY, CDR2 SVGAGI. The CDR3 has 15 amino acids. Between the trimmed V and J ends, which lost 7 bases and 3 bases, there was a span of 16 bases. The CDR3 DNA follows: TGTGCCAGCAACCCGGTGGGGGGTGACTACAATGAGCAGTTCTTC. It specifies CASNPVGGDYNEQFF.

V is TRBV6-5 and J is TRBJ1-2, with D possibly TRBD1 on 5 matching bases. The CDR3 has 13 amino acids. CDR1 and CDR2 (germline): MNHEY, SVGAGI. The V gene lost 2 bases and the J gene lost 6 bases, with 10 bases spanning the gap. The CDR3 nucleotides are TGTGCCAGCAGTTACGAAGGGGTTGATGGCTACACCTTC. This sequence encodes CASSYEGVDGYTF.

This sequence joins TRBV2 and TRBJ1-1, with TRBD1 matching over 10 bases. The CDR3 length is 13 residues. Trimming removed 4 bases from V and 4 bases from J; junction bases left unmatched: 0. Germline V gives CDR1 SNHLY, CDR2 FYNNEI. CDR3 sequence (DNA): TGTGCCAGCAGTGGACAGGGGGCCACTGAAGCTTTCTTT. Translation gives CASSGQGATEAFF.

In nucleotides, the CDR3 is TGTGCCAGTAGTATCTCTCCTAGCACAGATACGCAGTATTTT. Residues: CASSISPSTDTQYF. The chain recombines TRBV19 with TRBJ2-3, with D unclear. Germline CDR1 is LNHDA and CDR2 is SQIVND (reference sequence). The CDR3 has 14 amino acids. Trimming removed 3 bases from V and 0 bases from J, with 7 bases in between.

The rearrangement links TRBV30 to TRBJ2-2; D not resolved. The V end lost 6 bases, the J end lost 0 bases, and 17 bases lay between the germline ends. The germline CDR1 and CDR2 sequences are GTSNPN and SVGIG (reference sequence). The CDR3 runs to 16 residues. The CDR3 loop is CACTPSGRSNTGELFF. DNA of the CDR3: TGTGCCTGCACCCCATCGGGTCGTTCGAACACCGGGGAGCTGTTTTTT.

The J gene is TRBJ1-3, the V gene TRBV11-1; 8 bases align to TRBD1. Germline V gene sequence: CDR1 SGHAT, CDR2 FQDESV (reference sequence). CDR3 length: 15 amino acids. The junction had 7 bases not matched to a gene; V was cut back by 5 bases and J by 4 bases. The CDR3 coding sequence is TGTGCCAGCAGCCTAAGGGACAGGACCGGAAACACCATATATTTT. This codes for CASSLRDRTGNTIYF. The full variable domain, in which reference TRBV11-1 and TRBJ1-3 provide the parts outside the CDR3, is EAEVAQSPRYKITEKSQAVAFWCDPISGHATLYWYRQILGQGPELLVQFQDESVVDDSQLPKDRFSAERLKGVDSTLKIQPAELGDSAMYLCASSLRDRTGNTIYFGEGSWLTVV.

The chain carries TRBV13 and TRBJ1-5; D is unclear. There are 13 residues in the CDR3. Germline loops: CDR1 PRHDT, CDR2 FYEKMQ (reference sequence). Trimming shortened V by 2 bases and J by 6 bases, and 8 bases separated the two germline ends. CDR3 residues: CASSLSRSQPQHF. CDR3 nucleotide sequence: TGTGCCAGCAGCTTATCTCGGTCTCAGCCCCAGCATTTT.

The V and J genes are TRBV9 and TRBJ1-1; the D gene is possibly TRBD1 (6 bases). V gave up 4 bases and J gave up 2 bases, with 12 bases separating them. This CDR3 has 14 amino acids. Germline V gene data show CDR1 as SGDLS and CDR2 as YYNGEE. The CDR3 sequence: CASSPDSSNTEAFF. CDR3 in DNA: TGTGCCAGCAGCCCGGACAGTTCTAACACTGAAGCTTTCTTT.

The rearrangement links TRBV4-2 to TRBJ2-7; maybe TRBD2 (5 bases). The CDR3 sequence is 22 residues long. Trimming took off 0 bases at V and 2 bases at J, with 32 bases between the two ends. Looked up from germline, CDR1 is LGHNA and CDR2 is YNFKEQ. CDR3 in amino acids: CASSQDPGVLRVLSPQTYEQYF. CDR3 DNA: TGTGCCAGCAGCCAAGATCCGGGTGTGTTGAGGGTTTTATCACCGCAAACCTACGAGCAGTACTTC.

A word on this clone: Other nucleotide sequences from this sample produce the same CDR3. The chain couples TRBV7-8 to TRBJ2-3; D is unresolved. The ends were cut back, 4 bases at V and 2 bases at J, with 4 bases in the middle. The CDR3 contains 12 residues. Germline V gene sequence: CDR1 SGHVS, CDR2 FQNEAQ. The CDR3 here is CASSSNTDTQYF. CDR3 nucleotide sequence: TGTGCCAGCAGCTCCAACACAGATACGCAGTATTTT. Full variable domain (outside the CDR3, taken from reference TRBV7-8 and TRBJ2-3): GAGVSQSPRYKVAKRGQDVALRCDPISGHVSLFWYQQALGQGPEFLTYFQNEAQLDKSGLPSDRFFAERPEGSVSTLKIQRTQQEDSAVYLCASSSNTDTQYFGPGTRLTVL.

This chain connects TRBV2 to TRBJ1-4; 9 bases match TRBD1. The CDR3 runs to 14 residues. From germline, CDR1 is SNHLY and CDR2 FYNNEI. V dropped 8 bases and J dropped 8; count of bases not matched to a gene: 9. The CDR3 region is CASLQGTGKEKLFF. CDR3 nucleotides: TGTGCCAGCCTTCAGGGGACAGGGAAAGAAAAACTGTTTTTT.

This chain uses TRBV5-1 with TRBJ1-2; D is unclear. The CDR3 has 14 amino acids. Germline-derived CDR1 and CDR2 are SGHRS and YFSETQ. Between the trimmed V and J ends, which lost 3 bases and 2 bases, there was a span of 11 bases. CDR3 nucleotide sequence: TGCGCCAGCAGCTCCCCGGGGAGAAACTATGGCTACACCTTC. It is translated as CASSSPGRNYGYTF.

The chain recombines TRBV5-1 with TRBJ1-2; no clear D. CDR1 and CDR2 (germline): SGHRS, YFSETQ. The ends were cut back, 3 bases at V and 8 bases at J, with 23 bases in the middle. CDR3 length: 16 amino acids. The CDR3 spells CASSSTIAGFSRGYTF. The DNA of the CDR3 is TGCGCCAGCAGCTCGACTATCGCGGGCTTTTCTAGAGGCTACACCTTC.

V and J are TRBV7-8 and TRBJ2-5; TRBD2 agrees at 12 bases. The CDR3 totals 15 residues. From germline, CDR1 is SGHVS and CDR2 FQNEAQ. CDR3 in amino acids: CATTPRLAGEETQYF. The CDR3 DNA is TGTGCGACCACTCCGCGACTAGCGGGGGAAGAGACCCAGTACTTC. Looking up the rest from reference TRBV7-8 and TRBJ2-5 gives the full variable domain: GAGVSQSPRYKVAKRGQDVALRCDPISGHVSLFWYQQALGQGPEFLTYFQNEAQLDKSGLPSDRFFAERPEGSVSTLKIQRTQQEDSAVYLCATTPRLAGEETQYFGPGTRLLVL.

The J gene is TRBJ1-2, the V gene TRBV30; weak D call: TRBD1 (6 bases). The CDR3 loop spans 15 amino acids. Between the trimmed V and J ends, which lost 1 base and 8 bases, there was a span of 20 bases. Germline lookup yields CDR1 GTSNPN and CDR2 SVGIG (reference sequence). The CDR3 sequence is CAWSDKVGTKLGYTF. CDR3 nucleotides: TGTGCCTGGAGTGATAAGGTTGGGACAAAACTCGGCTACACCTTC.

The chain couples TRBV19 to TRBJ2-6; 7 positions agree with TRBD1. With V trimmed by 7 bases and J by 3 bases, 3 bases remained unmatched. This CDR3 is built from 14 residues. Germline V gene lookup returns CDR1 LNHDA and CDR2 SQIVND (reference sequence). The CDR3 DNA reads TGTGCCAGTAACTACAGGGGTGGGGCCAACGTCCTGACTTTC. The encoded protein is CASNYRGGANVLTF.

Here the CDR3 DNA reads TGCGCCAGCAGCCTTAGTGTAGCGGGAGCGAACGAGCAGTACTTC. As protein: CASSLSVAGANEQYF. The chain uses TRBV4-1 and TRBJ2-7; 9 bases match TRBD2. V shed 4 bases, J shed 5 bases, and the junction held 9 bases outside the gene matches. CDR3 length: 15 residues. CDR1 is MGHRA and CDR2 is YSYEKL in the germline V gene.

The chain joins TRBV29-1 to TRBJ1-1; TRBD1 aligns across 7 bases. CDR1 SQVTM and CDR2 ANQGSEA come from the germline V gene. The CDR3 is made up of 14 amino acids. V shed 7 bases, J shed 1 base, and the junction held 9 bases outside the gene matches. The CDR3 sequence is CSARRQGQNTEAFF. In DNA form, the CDR3 reads TGCAGCGCCAGGCGACAGGGACAGAACACTGAAGCTTTCTTT.

The rearrangement uses TRBV19 and TRBJ2-2, with unresolved D. Trimming removed 8 bases at V and 4 bases at J, with 17 bases between. Germline V gene sequence: CDR1 LNHDA, CDR2 SQIVND (reference sequence). The CDR3 contains 15 residues. CDR3 amino acids: CASSLVASSTGELFF. CDR3 nucleotides: TGTGCCAGTTCCCTGGTAGCCTCGAGCACCGGGGAGCTGTTTTTT. Full variable domain (rest looked up from reference TRBV19 and TRBJ2-2): DGGITQSPKYLFRKEGQNVTLSCEQNLNHDAMYWYRQDPGQGLRLIYYSQIVNDFQKGDIAEGYSVSREKKESFPLTVTSAQKNPTAFYLCASSLVASSTGELFFGEGSRLTVL.

This clone was observed once. The chain employs TRBV25-1 and TRBJ2-7; D is perhaps TRBD1 (6 bases). The CDR3 is made up of 15 amino acids. CDR1 and CDR2 (germline): MGHDK, SYGVNS. V lost 7 bases and J lost 2, with 18 bases in between. In nucleotides, the CDR3 is TGTGCCAGCACCAAAACAGGGTCTACCGCCTACGAGCAGTACTTC. It yields the protein CASTKTGSTAYEQYF.

V gene TRBV7-9 combines with J gene TRBJ2-3, with a possible D match to TRBD2 (6 bases). Germline V CDR1 and CDR2: SEHNR, FQNEAQ (reference sequence). The CDR3 contains 15 residues. With 6 bases removed from V and 2 bases from J, the gap between germline ends came to 15 bases. For the CDR3, the DNA is TGTGCCAGCAGGGCCGGGACTTTTCTCACAGATACGCAGTATTTT. Translating gives CASRAGTFLTDTQYF.

Comments on this clone: Mismatch with germline at one junction end may stem from a read error. This CDR3 is also generated by other DNA sequences in the sample. The chain uses TRBV29-1 and TRBJ1-1; D is possibly TRBD1 (6 bases). CDR3 length: 14 amino acids. Looked up from germline, CDR1 is SQVTM and CDR2 is ANQGSEA. The CDR3 bases are TGCAGCTCATCAAGGGGGGGATTGAACACTGAGGCTTTCTTT. This translates into CSSSRGGLNTEAFF.

The chain has TRBV6-1 and TRBJ1-5; 9 bases map to TRBD1. After removal of 0 bases from V and 6 bases from J, the junction contained 3 bases not matched to a gene. Germline V gene data show CDR1 as MNHNS and CDR2 as SASEGT. The CDR3 covers 15 residues. CDR3 in amino acids: CASSEATGGRQPQHF. Here the CDR3 DNA reads TGTGCCAGCAGTGAAGCAACAGGGGGCCGTCAGCCCCAGCATTTT.

The gene calls are TRBV18 and TRBJ2-3; D call uncertain. The length of the CDR3 is 14 residues. Between the trimmed V and J ends, which lost 0 bases and 4 bases, there was a span of 8 bases. Germline V gives CDR1 KGHSH, CDR2 LQKENI. CDR3 residues: CASSPPIRADTQYF. For the CDR3, the DNA is TGTGCCAGCTCACCACCGATTAGAGCAGATACGCAGTATTTT.